The source of this T cell receptor beta chain is a study of cytomegalovirus exposure and HLA in healthy donors. Study conclusions and caveats: Later analysis revealed greater clonal expansion in HLA-associated TCR beta chains than in equally common others.

This clone was detected only a few times. Its antigen is still unknown. A multiplex PCR was run with 60 Vbeta primers and 13 Jbeta primers. TCRdb's copy holds only in-frame clones and misses some; the assay was immunoSEQ multiplex PCR. Of over 150,000 clones in the sample, 85% are singletons; the top ten hold 1%. Per germline, CDR1 MRHNA and CDR2 SNTAGT. V was shortened by 10 bases and J by 4 bases, with 8 bases between the two germline ends. The CDR3 length is 12 residues. The chain has TRBV6-4 and TRBJ1-6; D uncertain. This TCR was sampled from a boy younger than 10 in good health and CMV-seronegative. Sequenced sample: PBMCs. The CDR3 coding sequence is TGTGCCACCGGGGTTTATAATTCACCCCTCCACTTT. Residues: CATGVYNSPLHF.